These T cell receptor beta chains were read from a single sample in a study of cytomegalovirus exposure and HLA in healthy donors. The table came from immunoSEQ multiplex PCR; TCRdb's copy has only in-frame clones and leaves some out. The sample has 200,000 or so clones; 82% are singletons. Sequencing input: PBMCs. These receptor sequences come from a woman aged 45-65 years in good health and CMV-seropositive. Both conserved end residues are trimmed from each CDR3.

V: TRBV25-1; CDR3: ASSDPGQGRREQY
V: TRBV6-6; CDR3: ASKQGLNTEAF
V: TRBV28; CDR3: ASSLRTSGSSGGGGELF
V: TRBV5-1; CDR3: ASSSGTGQTGELF
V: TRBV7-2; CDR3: ASSRGQDYGYT
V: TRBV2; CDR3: ASTATSGGNEQF
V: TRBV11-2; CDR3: ASSLLAGSSYEQY
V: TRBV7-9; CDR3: ASSLTTRTDTQY
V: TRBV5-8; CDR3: ASSRNYNEQF
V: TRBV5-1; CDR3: ASSLGGRSSRT
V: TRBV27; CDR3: ASSQRGGETQY
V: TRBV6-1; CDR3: ASRQVFETEAF